The 20 T cell receptor beta chains below were found in one sample sequenced in a study of blood T cell repertoires in COVID-19. Profiling relied on immunoSEQ multiplex PCR, and the TCRdb table lists in-frame clones only, not all of them. Here the sample spans fewer than 200,000 clones, roughly 88% being singletons. Sequenced input: PBMCs or T cells enriched from blood (not recorded which). These receptor sequences come from a young woman who had recovered from COVID-19.

The chain couples TRBV7-2 to TRBJ2-7; tentative D call: TRBD1 (5 bases). Trimming removed 6 bases from V and 1 base from J, with 10 bases in between. The CDR3 spans 13 residues. Germline V gives CDR1 SGHTA, CDR2 FQGNSA. In nucleotides, the CDR3 is TGTGCCAGCAGTTCCTCAGGGTCCTACGAGCAGTACTTC. Residues: CASSSSGSYEQYF. The complete variable domain, with remaining parts taken from reference TRBV7-2 and TRBJ2-7, reads GAGVSQSPSNKVTEKGKDVELRCDPISGHTALYWYRQSLGQGLEFLIYFQGNSAPDKSGLPSDRFSAERTGGSVSTLTIQRTQQEDSAVYLCASSSSGSYEQYFGPGTRLTVT.

The chain uses TRBV28 and TRBJ2-5; D perhaps matches TRBD2 (5 bases). Deletions cut 4 bases from V and 3 bases from J, with 18 bases between. This CDR3 has 16 residues. From germline, CDR1 is MDHEN and CDR2 SYDVKM. The CDR3 DNA is TGTGCCAGCAGTTGGACGACGGGAAACCTTGAAGAGACCCAGTACTTC. Protein product: CASSWTTGNLEETQYF.

The chain employs TRBV5-4 and TRBJ1-3; no clear D gene. V dropped 4 bases and J dropped 0 bases, with 17 bases sitting between them. Germline V gene lookup returns CDR1 SGHNT and CDR2 YYREEE (reference sequence). The CDR3 consists of 17 residues. The CDR3 DNA is TGTGCCAGCAGCCCGCAAGCGGGCCCGTACTCTGGAAACACCATATATTTT. It yields the protein CASSPQAGPYSGNTIYF.

The chain has TRBV9 and TRBJ2-1, with 9 bases matching TRBD1. The V and J ends lost 0 bases and 2 bases, in that order; junction bases with no gene match: 3. The CDR3 runs 16 residues. Germline CDR1 SGDLS, CDR2 YYNGEE. The CDR3 is CASSVGQGVPYNEQFF. CDR3 nucleotide sequence: TGTGCCAGCAGCGTAGGACAGGGGGTCCCCTACAATGAGCAGTTCTTC.

The chain links TRBV19 to TRBJ2-3, with a tentative D call TRBD1 (5 bases). V gave up 4 bases and J gave up 0 bases, with 26 bases separating them. The CDR3 is made up of 20 amino acids. The germline CDR1 and CDR2 sequences are LNHDA and SQIVND (reference sequence). DNA for the CDR3: TGTGCCAGTAGTAAGGGATCAGGAGACCGACAGACCTACAGCACAGATACGCAGTATTTT. Translation gives CASSKGSGDRQTYSTDTQYF.

This chain links TRBV11-2 with TRBJ2-1; no clear D. There are 14 residues in the CDR3. Germline-derived CDR1 and CDR2 are SGHAT and FQNNGV. V was pared by 2 bases and J by 7 bases, with 12 bases between. The CDR3 DNA reads as TGTGCCAGCAGCTTAAATCCAGAACCGAATGAGCAGTTCTTC. It specifies CASSLNPEPNEQFF.

The chain links TRBV2 to TRBJ1-3; maybe TRBD1 (5 bases). This CDR3 is 15 amino acids long. Germline loops: CDR1 SNHLY, CDR2 FYNNEI. V gave up 6 bases and J gave up 5 bases, with 17 bases separating them. CDR3 region: CASRDTGTMRNTIYF. In DNA form, the CDR3 reads TGTGCCAGCAGGGATACCGGGACTATGAGAAACACCATATATTTT.

V gene TRBV4-2 combines with J gene TRBJ2-1; 10 bases are a match to TRBD2. V gave up 1 base and J gave up 4 bases; unmatched junction bases: 7. Per the germline V gene, CDR1 is LGHNA and CDR2 is YNFKEQ. The CDR3 runs to 17 residues. CDR3 DNA sequence: TGTGCCAGCAGCCAAGTAGGTAGCGGGGGGTCTTACAATGAGCAGTTCTTC. This sequence encodes CASSQVGSGGSYNEQFF.

This clone was observed a single time. The V call is TRBV9, the J call TRBJ2-7; 8 bases map to TRBD1. This CDR3 has 16 amino acids. J was trimmed by 6 bases and V by 2 bases; bases with no gene match: 13. Germline-derived CDR1 and CDR2 are SGDLS and YYNGEE. The CDR3 DNA follows: TGTGCCAGCAGCGTCGTTCCCGGGACAGGATTTGGCGAGCAGTACTTC. Protein: CASSVVPGTGFGEQYF.

The CDR3, as DNA: TGTGCCAGCAGCCCCTTCACAGATACGCAGTATTTT. Its translation is CASSPFTDTQYF. The chain carries TRBV11-2 and TRBJ2-3; D remains ambiguous. Between the trimmed V and J ends, which lost 5 bases and 2 bases, there was a span of 5 bases. There are 12 residues in the CDR3. CDR1 SGHAT and CDR2 FQNNGV come from the germline V gene.

This chain links TRBV18 with TRBJ2-3; 16 bases fit TRBD2. This CDR3 is built from 17 residues. V lost 3 bases to trimming and J lost 5 bases; unmatched junction nucleotides: 5. Germline V lookup: CDR1 KGHSH, CDR2 LQKENI. The CDR3 reads CASSPGLAGGPVDTQYF. In DNA, the CDR3 is TGTGCCAGCTCACCGGGACTAGCGGGAGGGCCTGTAGATACGCAGTATTTT.

In regard to this clone: One end of the junction does not line up with germline, which may come from a read error. V and J are TRBV28 and TRBJ1-2; 8 nucleotides align to TRBD1. The CDR3 is made up of 15 amino acids. Germline V gene lookup returns CDR1 MDHEN and CDR2 SYDVKM. The CDR3 bases are TGTGCCAGCAGTTATCACCCAGGGGGCGCAAAAAGCTACACTTTC. Protein sequence: CASSYHPGGAKSYTF.

The V gene is TRBV24-1, the J gene TRBJ1-2; D possibly corresponds to TRBD1 (6 bases). Germline CDR1 reads KGHDR; CDR2 reads SFDVKD. The CDR3 extends over 13 amino acids. Trimming removed 7 bases at V and 10 bases at J, with 18 bases between. The CDR3 DNA is TGTGCCACCAGCGTACAGGGTGGTGAGGACTACACCTTC. It translates to CATSVQGGEDYTF.

The chain is built from TRBV27 and TRBJ1-5; 11 bases align to TRBD1. V shed 4 bases and J 5 bases; nucleotides not matched to a gene: 7. The CDR3 covers 16 residues. The germline V gene encodes CDR1 MNHEY and CDR2 SMNVEV (reference sequence). In DNA, the CDR3 is TGTGCCAGCAGTTCAGGACGGGACAGGGGGGATCAGCCCCAGCATTTT. This translates into CASSSGRDRGDQPQHF.

V usage is TRBV4-3 and J usage is TRBJ1-2; 9 bases match TRBD1. Per germline, CDR1 LGHNA and CDR2 YSLEER. This CDR3 spans 15 amino acids. Losses at the gene ends were 1 base for V and 3 bases for J; bases not matched to a gene: 3. CDR3 coding DNA: TGCGCCAGCAGCCAAGGACAGGGGGTCTACTATGGCTACACCTTC. This codes for CASSQGQGVYYGYTF.

J is TRBJ2-3 and V is TRBV6-5; 12 bases agree with TRBD2. Looked up from germline, CDR1 is MNHEY and CDR2 is SVGAGI. The CDR3 spans 14 residues. After removal of 5 bases from V and 7 bases from J, the junction contained 4 bases not matched to a gene. CDR3 sequence: CASSLAGGPYTQYF. The CDR3 DNA reads as TGTGCCAGCAGTCTAGCGGGGGGGCCGTATACGCAGTATTTT.

The chain recombines TRBV25-1 with TRBJ2-2; a possible D gene is TRBD1 (6 bases). Germline CDR1 and CDR2: MGHDK and SYGVNS. CDR3 size: 11 residues. Between the trimmed V and J ends, which lost 8 bases and 6 bases, there was a span of 7 bases. CDR3 DNA sequence: TGTGCCAGCTGGGGGCCCGGGGAGCTGTTTTTT. Translated: CASWGPGELFF.

V and J are TRBV19 and TRBJ1-5; a possible D gene is TRBD1 (6 bases). The V and J ends lost 5 bases and 5 bases respectively, with 16 bases between them. Per germline, CDR1 LNHDA and CDR2 SQIVND (reference sequence). The CDR3 has 15 residues. CDR3 protein: CASSPPDSTYQPQHF. The CDR3 DNA reads TGTGCCAGTAGTCCCCCGGACAGCACATATCAGCCCCAGCATTTT.

The V gene is TRBV28, the J gene TRBJ2-5; TRBD1 matches 9 bases. Trimming at V came to 1 base and at J to 0 bases, leaving 3 bases not matched to a gene. CDR1 MDHEN and CDR2 SYDVKM come from the germline V gene. The CDR3 is 16 residues long. In nucleotides, the CDR3 is TGTGCCAGCAGTTTATTAGGGACAGGGTACCAAGAGACCCAGTACTTC. It yields the protein CASSLLGTGYQETQYF.

The chain carries TRBV29-1 and TRBJ2-5; 7 bases map to TRBD1. The CDR3 contains 15 residues. The V gene's germline CDR1 is SQVTM and CDR2 ANQGSEA. With V trimmed by 4 bases and J by 2 bases, 10 bases remained unmatched. DNA of the CDR3: TGCAGCGTTGCCGCAGGGACAGACGAACAAGAGACCCAGTACTTC. It translates to CSVAAGTDEQETQYF.